This T cell receptor (beta chain) originates from a study of cytomegalovirus exposure and HLA in healthy donors. Researchers ran the PCR with 60 Vbeta and 13 Jbeta primers. TCRdb's copy holds only in-frame clones and misses some; the assay was immunoSEQ multiplex PCR. The sample holds approximately 120,000 clones; roughly 77% are singletons and the top ten take 1.1%. The material sequenced was PBMCs. The TCR originated in a woman aged 25 to 39 in good health and CMV-seronegative.

CDR3 sequence (DNA): TGTGCCAGCCAGGAACAGCTCACTGCCGGGGAGCTGTTTTTT. Translated: CASQEQLTAGELFF. The V call is TRBV19, the J call TRBJ2-2; D is unclear. Trimming shortened V by 9 bases and J by 6 bases, and 17 bases separated the two germline ends. The germline CDR1 and CDR2 sequences are LNHDA and SQIVND (reference sequence). This CDR3 is built from 14 residues.